This TCR beta chain was captured by sequencing in a study of blood T cell repertoires in COVID-19. At the level of the study: The study drew acute and convalescent COVID-19 samples from the United States, Italy and Spain. PBMCs, B-cell-depleted T cells, or T cells provided the cDNA or gDNA that made up the material.

As handled by the study authors: From reference gene primer amplification, estimates of nucleated cell counts were derived. Sequenced by immunoSEQ multiplex PCR; TCRdb stores in-frame clones only, minus some. From that table come the V and J calls and clone size; the DNA was used to work out D and trimming. Counted here are 190,000 or so clones, approximately 91% occurring once; the ten biggest clones make up about 7%. Germline V gene sequence: CDR1 SGHNT, CDR2 YYREEE (reference sequence). Trimming left V 4 bases short and J 1 base short, with 11 bases between. The CDR3 has 14 amino acids. V and J are TRBV5-4 and TRBJ2-5, with D perhaps matching TRBD1 (5 bases). This TCR was sampled from a man aged 35 to 55 with acute or convalescent COVID-19. Sequenced sample: peripheral blood. This chain's CDR3 is CASSRPQVQETQYF. CDR3 DNA: TGTGCCAGCAGCAGACCACAGGTCCAAGAGACCCAGTACTTC.